This passage covers 20 T cell receptor beta chains from one sample sequenced in a study of cytomegalovirus exposure and HLA in healthy donors. 13 Jbeta primers and 60 Vbeta primers were used for the PCR. The protocol was immunoSEQ multiplex PCR, while the TCRdb copy is restricted to in-frame clones and leaves out a portion. Its clone listing holds 150,000 to 200,000 clones. Sequencing input: PBMCs. The receptor source for this set is a woman younger than 30 in good health and CMV-seropositive.

This chain links TRBV4-1 with TRBJ1-2, with 10 bases identical to TRBD1. V gave up 1 base and J gave up 2 bases; unmatched junction bases: 1. The CDR3 extends over 15 amino acids. Germline V gives CDR1 MGHRA, CDR2 YSYEKL. CDR3 sequence: CASSQAGQGNYGYTF. For the CDR3, the DNA is TGCGCCAGCAGCCAAGCGGGACAGGGGAACTATGGCTACACCTTC.

The chain carries TRBV5-1 and TRBJ1-4, with a possible D match to TRBD1 (6 bases). Trimming took off 4 bases at V and 5 bases at J, with 12 bases between the two ends. The CDR3 totals 14 residues. Germline CDR1 SGHRS, CDR2 YFSETQ. The CDR3 region is CASSLDSPNEKLFF. CDR3 DNA sequence: TGCGCCAGCAGCCTGGACAGCCCCAATGAAAAACTGTTTTTT.

The chain couples TRBV7-2 to TRBJ1-3, with TRBD1 matching over 9 bases. This CDR3 is 17 amino acids long. Germline V gene sequence: CDR1 SGHTA, CDR2 FQGNSA. V was clipped by 1 base and J by 2 bases; unmatched bases: 6. CDR3 nucleotides: TGTGCCAGCAGCTTAGGCGGGACAGGGATGGCTGGAAACACCATATATTTT. Amino acid sequence: CASSLGGTGMAGNTIYF.

The chain links TRBV6-5 to TRBJ2-1; TRBD1 matches at 12 bases. The CDR3 is 15 residues long. The J segment lost 9 bases and the V segment lost 5 bases, leaving 8 bases of the junction unmatched. Germline V gene lookup returns CDR1 MNHEY and CDR2 SVGAGI. CDR3 DNA: TGTGCCAGCAGTCGCCCGGGACAGGGGGCCGGTGAGCAGTTCTTC. It is translated as CASSRPGQGAGEQFF.

J is TRBJ2-5 and V is TRBV5-6, with 7 bases matching TRBD1. The CDR3 covers 14 residues. V shed 3 bases and J 2 bases; nucleotides not matched to a gene: 4. The germline V gene encodes CDR1 SGHDT and CDR2 YYEEEE. The CDR3 reads CASSYPGQQETQYF. The CDR3 coding sequence is TGTGCCAGCAGCTATCCGGGACAGCAAGAGACCCAGTACTTC.

V gene TRBV12-1 combines with J gene TRBJ1-2; TRBD1 reflects the table's D call only, with no check against the DNA. TRBV12-1 is deemed a pseudogene. This CDR3 has 16 residues. CDR3 nucleotide sequence: TGTGCCAGCAGCTTGCCCCGGACAGGCCCAAACTATGGCTACACCTTC. The encoded protein is CASSLPRTGPNYGYTF.

The chain links TRBV27 to TRBJ2-3; TRBD1 matches 10 bases. The CDR3 loop spans 18 amino acids. The germline gives CDR1 MNHEY, CDR2 SMNVEV (reference sequence). J was trimmed by 6 bases and V by 1 base; bases with no gene match: 13. Written as DNA, the CDR3 is TGTGCCAGCAGTTTATGGGTCCCCCGGACAGGGGGGAGGGATACGCAGTATTTT. Amino acids: CASSLWVPRTGGRDTQYF.

The CDR3 coding sequence is TGCAGCGTGGGACAGGGGGGAAATCAGCCCCAGCATTTT. It is translated as CSVGQGGNQPQHF. The rearrangement joins TRBV29-1 to TRBJ1-5, with TRBD1 matching over 11 bases. CDR3 size: 13 residues. Germline V gives CDR1 SQVTM, CDR2 ANQGSEA. V shed 6 bases, J shed 4 bases, and the junction held 2 bases outside the gene matches.

The chain uses TRBV5-4 and TRBJ2-3; a possible D gene is TRBD2 (6 bases). This CDR3 comprises 14 residues. The germline V gene encodes CDR1 SGHNT and CDR2 YYREEE (reference sequence). V dropped 1 base and J dropped 5 bases, with 11 bases sitting between them. The CDR3 nucleotides are TGTGCCAGCAGCTTGTTTGGGCGGGGAGATACGCAGTATTTT. It translates to CASSLFGRGDTQYF.

The chain uses TRBV7-2 and TRBJ1-2; TRBD1 is a possible D gene (5 bases). Trimming pared 4 bases from V and 4 bases from J, leaving 16 bases between. The V gene's germline CDR1 is SGHTA and CDR2 FQGNSA. The CDR3 is 15 residues long. The CDR3 sequence: CASSSSGIPGYGYTF. The CDR3 nucleotides read TGTGCCAGCAGCTCATCAGGGATTCCCGGCTATGGCTACACCTTC.

V gene TRBV29-1 combines with J gene TRBJ2-1; 15 nucleotides line up with TRBD2. The CDR3 contains 16 residues. Germline-derived CDR1 and CDR2 are SQVTM and ANQGSEA. V lost 3 bases and J lost 7; bases outside the gene matches: 7. The CDR3 loop reads CSVEKGLAGGLNEQFF. DNA for the CDR3: TGCAGCGTTGAGAAGGGACTAGCGGGAGGATTGAATGAGCAGTTCTTC.

The V and J genes are TRBV18 and TRBJ1-1; 11 nucleotides agree with TRBD1. The CDR3 is 12 residues long. After removal of 8 bases from V and 7 bases from J, the junction contained 3 bases not matched to a gene. The germline V gene has CDR1 KGHSH and CDR2 LQKENI. The CDR3: CASGGQGGEAFF. Here the CDR3 DNA reads TGTGCCAGCGGGGGACAGGGGGGTGAAGCTTTCTTT. The complete variable domain, with remaining parts taken from reference TRBV18 and TRBJ1-1, reads NAGVMQNPRHLVRRRGQEARLRCSPMKGHSHVYWYRQLPEEGLKFMVYLQKENIIDESGMPKERFSAEFPKEGPSILRIQQVVRGDSAAYFCASGGQGGEAFFGQGTRLTVV.

The rearrangement uses TRBV4-1 and TRBJ2-2; D call uncertain. Trimming pared 0 bases from V and 7 bases from J, leaving 9 bases between. CDR1 is MGHRA, CDR2 YSYEKL, per germline. There are 14 residues in the CDR3. The DNA for the CDR3 is TGCGCCAGCAGCCAAGACCGATCCAGCGGGGAGCTGTTTTTT. Its protein product is CASSQDRSSGELFF.

This chain links TRBV29-1 with TRBJ2-6, with 7 bases lining up with TRBD1. Germline lookup yields CDR1 SQVTM and CDR2 ANQGSEA. The V and J ends lost 5 bases and 2 bases, in that order; junction bases with no gene match: 9. CDR3 length: 16 amino acids. The chain's CDR3 is CSVYRDSATGANVLTF. CDR3 sequence (DNA): TGCAGCGTTTACCGGGACAGTGCCACTGGGGCCAACGTCCTGACTTTC.

The V and J genes are TRBV5-1 and TRBJ2-4, with 14 bases identical to TRBD2. From germline, CDR1 is SGHRS and CDR2 YFSETQ. The J segment lost 7 bases and the V segment lost 2 bases, leaving 11 bases of the junction unmatched. This CDR3 contains 18 residues. CDR3 region: CASSLLPGLAGVINIQYF. CDR3 sequence (DNA): TGCGCCAGCAGCTTACTGCCGGGACTAGCGGGAGTGATTAACATTCAGTACTTC.

This chain uses TRBV10-3 with TRBJ2-3; 9 nucleotides align to TRBD2. The germline CDR1 and CDR2 sequences are ENHRY and SYGVKD. This CDR3 is 14 amino acids long. The J segment lost 4 bases and the V segment lost 6 bases, leaving 5 bases of the junction unmatched. The CDR3 DNA sequence: TGTGCCATCAGAGATAGCGGGAGCGCAGATACGCAGTATTTT. It translates to CAIRDSGSADTQYF.

V usage is TRBV9 and J usage is TRBJ2-1; 8 nucleotides agree with TRBD2. The germline gives CDR1 SGDLS, CDR2 YYNGEE. The CDR3 contains 16 residues. V trimming: 2 bases; J trimming: 3 bases; junction bases outside the gene matches: 7. DNA of the CDR3: TGTGCCAGCAGCGTGGGGACCAGCGGGGGCTACAATGAGCAGTTCTTC. This translates into CASSVGTSGGYNEQFF.

The chain uses TRBV7-8 and TRBJ2-1; 7 nucleotides match TRBD2. The CDR3 contains 13 residues. The ends lost 0 bases at V and 9 bases at J; junction bases unmatched: 2. Germline V gene lookup returns CDR1 SGHVS and CDR2 FQNEAQ. CDR3 coding DNA: TGTGCCAGCAGCTTAGCGGGGGGGAGTGAGCAGTTCTTC. Amino acid sequence: CASSLAGGSEQFF.

V usage is TRBV7-8 and J usage is TRBJ2-2, with no clear D. The germline V and J ends were trimmed by 5 bases and 6 bases, with 13 bases remaining between them. CDR3 length: 14 residues. The germline CDR1 and CDR2 sequences are SGHVS and FQNEAQ. The CDR3 spells CASSRRSGSGELFF. In DNA, the CDR3 is TGTGCCAGCAGCAGGCGGAGTGGCTCCGGGGAGCTGTTTTTT.

J is TRBJ2-1 and V is TRBV2; 13 bases map to TRBD2. The CDR3 runs 15 residues. CDR1 and CDR2 (germline): SNHLY, FYNNEI. The trim removed 6 bases at V and 8 bases at J, leaving 7 bases unmatched. The CDR3 sequence is CASRTTSGGPHEQFF. The DNA of the CDR3 is TGTGCCAGCAGGACGACTAGCGGGGGGCCCCATGAGCAGTTCTTC. Variable domain in full (rest from reference TRBV2 and TRBJ2-1): EPEVTQTPSHQVTQMGQEVILRCVPISNHLYFYWYRQILGQKVEFLVSFYNNEISEKSEIFDDQFSVERPDGSNFTLKIRSTKLEDSAMYFCASRTTSGGPHEQFFGPGTRLTVL.